This note documents a single TCR beta chain sequence. Its antigen is unknown. This entry belongs to a study of identical twins. The study, taken as a whole, reports: Beta clonotypes that were abundant in cord blood contained fewer insertions, a pattern absent from memory repertoires.

The CDR3 runs to 15 residues. Trimming removed 5 bases from V and 3 bases from J; junction bases left unmatched: 9. Per the germline V gene, CDR1 is SQVTM and CDR2 is ANQGSEA. TCRdb re-derived calls from the 5' RACE reads in MiXCR, one entry per CDR3 protein. The profile covers around 530,000 distinct CDR3 sequences, with around 15% appearing a single time and 0.44% taken by the ten largest. Only healthy Caucasians were enrolled as donors. These data were also reused for a study on yellow fever vaccine responses in identical twins. Turning to that study: The T cell response to vaccination in identical twins was reportedly partly convergent and partly personalized.

This receptor was obtained from a woman between 18 and 29 years old in good health. The V gene is TRBV29-1, the J gene TRBJ2-3; 9 bases line up with TRBD2. Sequenced: CD4+ T cells sorted from blood. The CDR3 DNA follows: TGCAGCGTTCAAATAGCGGGAGCGGGGACAGATACGCAGTATTTT. This codes for CSVQIAGAGTDTQYF.